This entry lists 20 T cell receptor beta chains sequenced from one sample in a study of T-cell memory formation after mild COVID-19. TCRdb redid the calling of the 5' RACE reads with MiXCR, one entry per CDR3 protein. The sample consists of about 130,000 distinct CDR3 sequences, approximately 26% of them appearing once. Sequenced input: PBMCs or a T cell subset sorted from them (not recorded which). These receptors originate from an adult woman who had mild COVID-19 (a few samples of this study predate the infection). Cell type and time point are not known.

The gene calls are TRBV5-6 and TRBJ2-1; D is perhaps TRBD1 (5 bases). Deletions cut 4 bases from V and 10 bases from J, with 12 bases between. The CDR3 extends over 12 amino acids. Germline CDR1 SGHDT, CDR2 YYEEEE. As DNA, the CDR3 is TGTGCCAGCAGCCATAGGGGTCCCGAGCAGTTCTTC. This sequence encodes CASSHRGPEQFF.

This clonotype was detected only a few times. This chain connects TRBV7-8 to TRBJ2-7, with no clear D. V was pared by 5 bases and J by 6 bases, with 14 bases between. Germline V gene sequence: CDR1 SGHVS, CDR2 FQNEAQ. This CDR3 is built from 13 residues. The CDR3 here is CASSPLVGSEQYF. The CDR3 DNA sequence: TGTGCCAGCAGCCCCCTAGTAGGGTCCGAGCAGTACTTC.

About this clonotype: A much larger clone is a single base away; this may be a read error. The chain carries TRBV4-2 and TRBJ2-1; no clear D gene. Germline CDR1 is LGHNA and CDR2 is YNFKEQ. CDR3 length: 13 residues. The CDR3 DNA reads TGTGACAGCAGCCTTGGAACTTACAATGAGCAGTTCTTC. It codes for CDSSLGTYNEQFF.

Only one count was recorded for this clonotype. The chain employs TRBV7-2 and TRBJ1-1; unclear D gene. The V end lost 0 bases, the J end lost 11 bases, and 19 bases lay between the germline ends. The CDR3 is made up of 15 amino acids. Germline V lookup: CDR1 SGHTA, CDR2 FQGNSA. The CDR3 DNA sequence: TGTGCCAGCAGCTTAGCAGTCGGGATCCGAAAAGAGGCTTTCTTT. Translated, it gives CASSLAVGIRKEAFF.

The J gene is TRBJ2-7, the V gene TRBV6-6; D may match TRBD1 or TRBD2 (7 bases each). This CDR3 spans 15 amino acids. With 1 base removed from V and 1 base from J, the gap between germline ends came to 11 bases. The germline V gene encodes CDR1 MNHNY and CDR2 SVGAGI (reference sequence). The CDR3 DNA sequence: TGTGCCAGCAGTTACTGGGGGGGACAGTCCTACGAGCAGTACTTC. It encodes CASSYWGGQSYEQYF.

The CDR3, as DNA: TGTGCCAGCAGTCCTCAGGCGGAACTCACAGATACGCAGTATTTT. Amino acids: CASSPQAELTDTQYF. The rearrangement uses TRBV6-2 or TRBV6-3 and TRBJ2-3; D unclear. The CDR3 sequence is 15 residues long. Germline CDR1 and CDR2: MNHEY and SVGEGT. V was cut by 5 bases and J by 2 bases, with 14 bases left in between.

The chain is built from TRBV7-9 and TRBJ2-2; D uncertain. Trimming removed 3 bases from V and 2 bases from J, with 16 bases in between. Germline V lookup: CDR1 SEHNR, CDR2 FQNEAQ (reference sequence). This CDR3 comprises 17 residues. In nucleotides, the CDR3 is TGTGCCAGCAGCTTCCCCCAATGGGCAGTTAACACCGGGGAGCTGTTTTTT. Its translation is CASSFPQWAVNTGELFF.

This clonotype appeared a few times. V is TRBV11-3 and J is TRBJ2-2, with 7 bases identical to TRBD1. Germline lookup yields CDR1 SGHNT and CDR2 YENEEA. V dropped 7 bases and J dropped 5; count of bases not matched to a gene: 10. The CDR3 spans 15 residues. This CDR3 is CASTPRDSHTGELFF. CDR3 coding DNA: TGTGCCAGCACCCCCCGGGACAGTCATACCGGGGAGCTGTTTTTT.

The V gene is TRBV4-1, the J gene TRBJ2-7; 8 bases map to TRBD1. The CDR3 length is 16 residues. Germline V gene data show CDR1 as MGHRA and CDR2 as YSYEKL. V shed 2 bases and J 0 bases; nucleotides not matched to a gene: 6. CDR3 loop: CASSQRTGLPSYEQYF. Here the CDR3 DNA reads TGCGCCAGCAGCCAACGGACAGGGCTCCCCTCCTACGAGCAGTACTTC.

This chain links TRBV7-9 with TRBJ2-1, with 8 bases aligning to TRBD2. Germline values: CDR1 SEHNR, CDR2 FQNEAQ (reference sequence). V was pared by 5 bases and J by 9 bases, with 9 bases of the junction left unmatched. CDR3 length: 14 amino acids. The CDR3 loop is CASSPGLVPTEQFF. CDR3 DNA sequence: TGTGCCAGCAGCCCGGGACTAGTGCCCACTGAGCAGTTCTTC.

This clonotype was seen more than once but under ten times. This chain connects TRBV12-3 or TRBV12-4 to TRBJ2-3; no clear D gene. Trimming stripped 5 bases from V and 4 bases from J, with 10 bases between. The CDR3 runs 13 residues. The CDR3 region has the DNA TGTGCCAGCAGTCCATATATTTCAGATACGCAGTATTTT. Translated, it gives CASSPYISDTQYF.

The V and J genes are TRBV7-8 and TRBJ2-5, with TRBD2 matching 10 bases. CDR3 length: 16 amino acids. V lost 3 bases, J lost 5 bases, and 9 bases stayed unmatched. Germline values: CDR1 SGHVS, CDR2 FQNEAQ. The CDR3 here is CASSLASGGPRETQYF. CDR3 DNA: TGTGCCAGCAGCTTGGCTAGCGGGGGACCTAGGGAGACCCAGTACTTC.

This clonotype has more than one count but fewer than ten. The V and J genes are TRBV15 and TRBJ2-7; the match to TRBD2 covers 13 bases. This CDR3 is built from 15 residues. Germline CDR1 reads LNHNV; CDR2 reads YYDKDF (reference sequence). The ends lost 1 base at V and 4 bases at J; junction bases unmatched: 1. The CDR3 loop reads CATSRGLAGGYEQYF. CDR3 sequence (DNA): TGTGCCACCAGCAGAGGACTAGCGGGAGGTTACGAGCAGTACTTC.

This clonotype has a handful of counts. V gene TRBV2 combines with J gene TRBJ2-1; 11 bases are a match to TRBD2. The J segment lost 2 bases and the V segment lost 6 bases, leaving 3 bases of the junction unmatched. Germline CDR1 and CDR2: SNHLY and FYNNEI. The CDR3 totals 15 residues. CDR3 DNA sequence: TGTGCCAGCAGACCGGGACTAGCGGCCTACAATGAGCAGTTCTTC. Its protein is CASRPGLAAYNEQFF.

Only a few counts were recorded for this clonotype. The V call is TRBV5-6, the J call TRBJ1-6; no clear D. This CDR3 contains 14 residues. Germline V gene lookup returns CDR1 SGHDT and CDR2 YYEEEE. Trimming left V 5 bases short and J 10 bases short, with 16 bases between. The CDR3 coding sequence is TGTGCCAGCAGGCCCACGTCCGGAGGATCACCCCTCCACTTT. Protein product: CASRPTSGGSPLHF.

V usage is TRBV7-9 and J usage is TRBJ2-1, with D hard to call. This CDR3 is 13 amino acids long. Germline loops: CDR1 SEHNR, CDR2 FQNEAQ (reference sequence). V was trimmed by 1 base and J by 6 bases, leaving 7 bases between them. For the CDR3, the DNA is TGTGCCAGCAGCTTAGTTGGAGTCAATGAGCAGTTCTTC. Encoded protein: CASSLVGVNEQFF.

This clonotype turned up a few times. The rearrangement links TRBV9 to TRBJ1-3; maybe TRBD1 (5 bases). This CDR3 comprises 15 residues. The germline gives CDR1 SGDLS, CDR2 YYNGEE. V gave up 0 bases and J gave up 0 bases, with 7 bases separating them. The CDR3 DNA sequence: TGTGCCAGCAGCGTAGAGGGGAGCTCTGGAAACACCATATATTTT. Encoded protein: CASSVEGSSGNTIYF.

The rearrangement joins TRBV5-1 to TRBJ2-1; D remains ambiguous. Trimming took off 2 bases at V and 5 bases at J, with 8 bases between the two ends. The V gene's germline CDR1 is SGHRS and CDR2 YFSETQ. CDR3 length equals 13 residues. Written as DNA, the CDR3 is TGCGCCAGCAGCTTTCCAGAGAACAATGAGCAGTTCTTC. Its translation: CASSFPENNEQFF.

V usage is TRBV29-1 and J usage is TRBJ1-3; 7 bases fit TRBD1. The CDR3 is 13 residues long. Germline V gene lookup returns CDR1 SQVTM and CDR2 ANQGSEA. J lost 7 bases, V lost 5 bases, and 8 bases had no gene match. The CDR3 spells CSVTGEVGNTIYF. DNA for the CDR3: TGCAGCGTTACAGGGGAAGTAGGCAACACCATATATTTT.

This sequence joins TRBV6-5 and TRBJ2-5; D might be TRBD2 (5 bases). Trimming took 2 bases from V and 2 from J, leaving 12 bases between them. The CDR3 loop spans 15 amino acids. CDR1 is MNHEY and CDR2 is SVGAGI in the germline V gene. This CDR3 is CASSYEGSSQETQYF. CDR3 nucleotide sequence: TGTGCCAGCAGTTACGAGGGCAGTAGTCAAGAGACCCAGTACTTC.